Below, 17 T cell receptor beta chains from the same sample are listed, as sequenced in a study of CD8 T cells in Susac syndrome. Random hexamers were used to reverse transcribe roughly 0.45 to 1 ug of RNA. TCRdb used MiXCR to reprocess the immunoSEQ multiplex PCR reads, holding one entry per CDR3 protein. The repertoire holds roughly 44,000 distinct CDR3 sequences, with 80% to 95% as singletons. Sequencing was done on a sample of CD8+ T cells from PBMCs. The receptors derive from a human donor in good health.

The chain uses TRBV13 and TRBJ2-5, with TRBD1 matching over 11 bases. CDR3 size: 15 residues. Germline values: CDR1 PRHDT, CDR2 FYEKMQ (reference sequence). J was trimmed by 4 bases and V by 10 bases; bases with no gene match: 11. The CDR3 region has the DNA TGTGCCACCCCTGGGGGGACAGGGGGATCAGAGACCCAGTACTTC. Translating it yields CATPGGTGGSETQYF.

The J gene is TRBJ2-7, the V gene TRBV5-6, with 7 bases that match TRBD2. CDR1 and CDR2 from the germline V gene are SGHDT and YYEEEE. Germline trimming cut 4 bases from V and 3 bases from J; bases unmatched to any gene: 7. The CDR3 has 14 amino acids. The CDR3 DNA is TGTGCCAGCAGCCTGGGAGGGAGCAACTACGAGCAGTACTTC. This codes for CASSLGGSNYEQYF.

This rearrangement joins TRBV11-2 to TRBJ2-7, with D possibly matching TRBD2 (5 bases). Trimming stripped 4 bases from V and 6 bases from J, with 7 bases between. From germline, CDR1 is SGHAT and CDR2 FQNNGV. This CDR3 comprises 11 residues. The CDR3 loop reads CASSWTFEQYF. CDR3 in DNA: TGTGCCAGCAGCTGGACTTTCGAGCAGTACTTC.

The chain links TRBV7-9 to TRBJ2-7, with D hard to call. The CDR3 extends over 15 amino acids. Trimming stripped 0 bases from V and 0 bases from J, with 9 bases between. Germline loops: CDR1 SEHNR, CDR2 FQNEAQ (reference sequence). The CDR3 nucleotides read TGTGCCAGCAGCTTAGCGACTGGCAGCTCCTACGAGCAGTACTTC. Translated: CASSLATGSSYEQYF.

The chain couples TRBV29-1 to TRBJ1-2, with TRBD1 matching 8 bases. The CDR3 extends over 16 amino acids. CDR1 and CDR2 (germline): SQVTM, ANQGSEA. J lost 3 bases, V lost 0 bases, and 9 bases had no gene match. CDR3: CSVEDDRDRRDYGYTF. The CDR3 bases are TGCAGCGTTGAAGATGACCGGGACAGGAGGGACTATGGCTACACCTTC. The full variable domain, in which reference TRBV29-1 and TRBJ1-2 provide the parts outside the CDR3, is SAVISQKPSRDICQRGTSLTIQCQVDSQVTMMFWYRQQPGQSLTLIATANQGSEATYESGFVIDKFPISRPNLTFSTLTVSNMSPEDSSIYLCSVEDDRDRRDYGYTFGSGTRLTVV.

V usage is TRBV2 and J usage is TRBJ1-4; TRBD1 aligns across 7 bases. V lost 7 bases, J lost 0 bases, and 5 bases stayed unmatched. The CDR3 contains 15 residues. Germline V gives CDR1 SNHLY, CDR2 FYNNEI. The CDR3 loop reads CASTEGTATNEKLFF. The CDR3 region has the DNA TGTGCCAGCACCGAGGGGACAGCAACTAATGAAAAACTGTTTTTT.

The chain recombines TRBV18 with TRBJ1-1; no definite D call. V lost 5 bases, J lost 1 base, and 11 bases lay in between. The CDR3 is 14 residues long. CDR1 is KGHSH and CDR2 is LQKENI in the germline V gene. The CDR3: CASSRPGWNTEAFF. The CDR3 region has the DNA TGTGCCAGCTCAAGACCGGGCTGGAACACTGAAGCTTTCTTT.

The chain is built from TRBV3-1 and TRBJ2-1, with D possibly called TRBD1 or TRBD2 (6 bases each). CDR3 length: 16 residues. V was trimmed by 0 bases and J by 6 bases, leaving 15 bases between them. Germline V gene data show CDR1 as LGHDT and CDR2 as YNNKEL (reference sequence). Here the CDR3 reads CASSQDRGRLSNEQFF. The CDR3 nucleotides are TGTGCCAGCAGCCAAGACCGGGGGCGACTTTCCAATGAGCAGTTCTTC.

This clonotype was detected only once. The V call is TRBV5-6, the J call TRBJ2-1, with TRBD2 matching over 10 bases. This CDR3 is built from 17 residues. The junction had 4 bases not matched to a gene; V was cut back by 0 bases and J by 1 base. In germline, CDR1 is SGHDT, CDR2 YYEEEE. The CDR3 reads CASSLALAGASYNEQFF. The CDR3 region has the DNA TGTGCCAGCAGCTTGGCCCTAGCGGGAGCATCCTACAATGAGCAGTTCTTC.

This clonotype was detected only a few times. The V and J genes are TRBV29-1 and TRBJ2-1; 11 nucleotides agree with TRBD2. Germline values: CDR1 SQVTM, CDR2 ANQGSEA. This CDR3 has 16 residues. V dropped 2 bases and J dropped 9; count of bases not matched to a gene: 12. CDR3 DNA sequence: TGCAGCGTTGAATCCCAAAAGACTAGCGGGACAATTGAGCAGTTCTTC. Amino acid sequence: CSVESQKTSGTIEQFF.

V gene TRBV28 combines with J gene TRBJ1-5; D gene ambiguous. The CDR3 spans 13 residues. Germline V CDR1 and CDR2: MDHEN, SYDVKM. Trimming stripped 3 bases from V and 0 bases from J, with 3 bases between. The CDR3: CASSLSSNQPQHF. The CDR3 DNA reads as TGTGCCAGCAGTTTGAGTAGCAATCAGCCCCAGCATTTT.

The rearrangement uses TRBV12-3 or TRBV12-4 and TRBJ2-3; D is uncertain. The V and J ends lost 8 bases and 1 base respectively, with 10 bases between them. This CDR3 is 13 amino acids long. The CDR3 is CASRAIGTDTQYF. CDR3 nucleotides: TGTGCCAGCCGGGCGATTGGCACAGATACGCAGTATTTT.

This clonotype has a single count. The chain joins TRBV5-6 to TRBJ2-7; unclear D gene. The germline V gene encodes CDR1 SGHDT and CDR2 YYEEEE. This CDR3 has 14 amino acids. V shed 4 bases and J shed 0 bases, with 11 bases lying between them. CDR3 nucleotide sequence: TGTGCCAGCAGCCCCGGCGTGAGCTCCTACGAGCAGTACTTC. It codes for CASSPGVSSYEQYF.

This chain joins TRBV6-2 or TRBV6-3 and TRBJ2-2; a possible D gene is TRBD1 (6 bases). V was clipped by 5 bases and J by 4 bases, with 11 bases between them. The CDR3 runs 14 residues. Germline CDR1 MNHEY, CDR2 SVGEGT. CDR3 DNA sequence: TGTGCCAGCAGTCCTGGGACATCCACCGGGGAGCTGTTTTTT. It codes for CASSPGTSTGELFF.

This clonotype has a single count. This chain connects TRBV20-1 to TRBJ2-2; tentatively, D is TRBD2 (6 bases). The germline gives CDR1 DFQATT, CDR2 SNEGSKA (reference sequence). CDR3 length: 16 residues. V was pared by 2 bases and J by 5 bases, with 18 bases between. The CDR3 bases are TGCAGTGCTAGATCTTTGTTGGCGGGATTGACCGGGGAGCTGTTTTTT. Protein sequence: CSARSLLAGLTGELFF.

This chain links TRBV2 with TRBJ2-4; D tentatively fits TRBD1 or TRBD2 (5 bases each). Germline V gene lookup returns CDR1 SNHLY and CDR2 FYNNEI. Trimming stripped 7 bases from V and 8 bases from J, with 15 bases between. There are 13 residues in the CDR3. DNA of the CDR3: TGTGCCAGCACGAGTGGGACCGAGGACATTCAGTACTTC. Protein: CASTSGTEDIQYF.

The V and J genes are TRBV5-4 and TRBJ2-1, with 12 positions matching TRBD2. Germline V gene data show CDR1 as SGHNT and CDR2 as YYREEE (reference sequence). The CDR3 totals 15 residues. Unmatched junction bases numbered 9, after V lost 7 bases and J lost 7 bases. CDR3 loop: CASAASGRARNEQFF. For the CDR3, the DNA is TGTGCCAGCGCCGCTAGCGGGAGGGCCCGAAATGAGCAGTTCTTC.